This TCR beta chain comes out of a study of T cell responses to AZD1222 COVID-19 vaccine listed by TCRdb under 2021. With respect to the entire study: AZD1222 recipients whose second dose came at about 4 weeks and those whose second dose came at about 12 weeks were combined into one group, since spike-specific TCR depth and breadth did not differ between the two schedules. TCR sequencing was performed for fewer than 250 trial participants, of whom some 200 were given two doses of AZD1222 and 26 were given two doses of MenACWY control vaccine. Trial participants were enrolled into age subgroups of 18-55, 56-69 and 70-plus years, which contained 148, 28 and 57 TCR-sequenced participants, respectively.

The CDR3 regions of human TCRbeta chains were analyzed by immunosequencing. The original pipeline was this. Repertoire TCRs were matched against a reference library of SARS-CoV-2-specific TCRs generated with the MIRA antigen-specificity platform. Breadth meant the fraction of unique TCRs that were SARS-CoV-2-associated, whereas depth meant the fraction of total T cells that were SARS-CoV-2-associated. Using the MIRA data, each spike-specific TCR was assigned both to the spike region to which the TCR was reactive and to a CD4 or CD8 class. Log10-transformed breadth and depth values were compared by one-way ANOVA with Sidak's multiple comparisons tests. TCRdb retrieved this table from immuneACCESS and kept in-frame rearrangements only. Not all clones are present; in checked studies, unresolved V genes account for under half, and no reason is known for the remainder. V and J calls plus clone size are reproduced from that table; the DNA served to infer D and trimming. The sample includes tens of thousands of clones, with 80% to 90% observed a single time. Of the sample, around 29% is held by the ten largest clones.

Concerning this clone: Its antigen remains undetermined. Per-base quality was not reported, and no clone a single base away is much larger than it.

The research as a whole found: Nearly half of unique spike-specific TCRs reportedly recognized epitopes outside regions mutated in the B.1.351 and B.1.1.7 variants. Participants were mostly white British, with more females than males. The authors suggested clonal diversity may have been underestimated. The 56-69-year group was small, and its depth increase did not reach significance, likely because of low power. Because no samples from the day 14 peak response were available, repertoires could be characterized only after the peak T cell response. The whole spike protein was spanned by vaccine-associated CD4 TCRs, and dominant responses were seen in regions 160-218 and 743-854. Spike-specific TCR breadth and depth rose significantly after two AZD1222 doses compared with day 0 and with MenACWY recipients. Conclusions about previously exposed vaccinees are limited because only 5 or 6 AZD1222 recipients were SARS-CoV-2 seropositive at baseline.

The time point label on this specimen signifies: baseline before first vaccination. Vaccinee samples came from UK trials COV001 and COV002, including a single-blind randomized controlled phase 2/3 trial of AZD1222 (ChAdOx1 nCoV-19) in healthy adults. For TCRbeta chain sequencing, PBMC samples from trial participants were taken at day 0 and at day 28 after the second dose. The receptor comes from an adult in good health. The sequencing used peripheral blood, collected on day 0 of AZD1222 vaccination.

The CDR3 region reads CASSVDPGGNSPLHF. The sequenced DNA: TGTGCCAGCAGCGTAGACCCCGGGGGGAATTCACCCCTCCACTTT. The sequence joins TRBV9 to TRBJ1-6; the D gene is perhaps TRBD1, from 5 matching bases. The trim is 0 bases for V and 7 bases for J, with a gap of 11 bases between the germline ends. From the germline V gene, CDR1 is SGDLS and CDR2 is YYNGEE. Reading from cysteine to phenylalanine, the CDR3 counts 15 amino acids. The CDR3 DNA has 45 bases and is translated from base 1.